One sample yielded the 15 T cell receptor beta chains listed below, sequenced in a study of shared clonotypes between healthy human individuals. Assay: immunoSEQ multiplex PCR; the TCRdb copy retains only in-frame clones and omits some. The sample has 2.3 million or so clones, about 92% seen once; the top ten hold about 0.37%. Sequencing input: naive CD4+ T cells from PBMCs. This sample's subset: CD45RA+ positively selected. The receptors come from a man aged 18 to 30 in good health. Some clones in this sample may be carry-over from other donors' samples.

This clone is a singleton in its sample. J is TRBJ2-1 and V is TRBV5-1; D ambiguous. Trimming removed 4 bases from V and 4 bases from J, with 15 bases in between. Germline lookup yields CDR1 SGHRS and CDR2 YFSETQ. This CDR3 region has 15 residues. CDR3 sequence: CASSPFLYRYNEQFF. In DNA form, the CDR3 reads TGCGCCAGCAGCCCTTTCTTGTACAGATACAATGAGCAGTTCTTC.

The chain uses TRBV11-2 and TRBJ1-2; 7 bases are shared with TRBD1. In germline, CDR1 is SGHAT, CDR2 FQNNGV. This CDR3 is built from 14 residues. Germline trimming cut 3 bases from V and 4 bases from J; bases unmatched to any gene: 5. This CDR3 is CASSLWDSPYGYTF. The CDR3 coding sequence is TGTGCCAGCAGCTTGTGGGACAGCCCCTATGGCTACACCTTC.

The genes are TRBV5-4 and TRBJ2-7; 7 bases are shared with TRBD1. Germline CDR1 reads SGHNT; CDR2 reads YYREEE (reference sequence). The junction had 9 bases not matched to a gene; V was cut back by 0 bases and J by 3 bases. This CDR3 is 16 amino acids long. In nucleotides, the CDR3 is TGTGCCAGCAGCTTGGGACCACAGGGGCTAATCTACGAGCAGTACTTC. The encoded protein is CASSLGPQGLIYEQYF. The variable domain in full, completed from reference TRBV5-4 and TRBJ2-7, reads ETGVTQSPTHLIKTRGQQVTLRCSSQSGHNTVSWYQQALGQGPQFIFQYYREEENGRGNFPPRFSGLQFPNYSSELNVNALELDDSALYLCASSLGPQGLIYEQYFGPGTRLTVT.

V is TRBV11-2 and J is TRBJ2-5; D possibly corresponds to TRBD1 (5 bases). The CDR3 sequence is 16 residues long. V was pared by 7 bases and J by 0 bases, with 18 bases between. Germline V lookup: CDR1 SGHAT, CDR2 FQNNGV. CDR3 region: CASKGPTEKYQETQYF. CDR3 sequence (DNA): TGTGCCAGCAAAGGTCCGACAGAAAAGTACCAAGAGACCCAGTACTTC.

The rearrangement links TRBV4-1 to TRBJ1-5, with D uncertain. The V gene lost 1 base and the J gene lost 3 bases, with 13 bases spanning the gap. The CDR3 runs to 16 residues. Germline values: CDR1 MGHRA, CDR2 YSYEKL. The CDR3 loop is CASSQVLTLINQPQHF. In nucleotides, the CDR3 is TGCGCCAGCAGCCAAGTACTCACCCTGATCAATCAGCCCCAGCATTTT.

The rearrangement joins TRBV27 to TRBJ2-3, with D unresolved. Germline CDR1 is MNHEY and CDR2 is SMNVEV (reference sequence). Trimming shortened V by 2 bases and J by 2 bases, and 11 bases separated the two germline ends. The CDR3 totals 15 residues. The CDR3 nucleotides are TGTGCCAGCAGTTTAAGTCCGGATACCACAGATACGCAGTATTTT. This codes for CASSLSPDTTDTQYF.

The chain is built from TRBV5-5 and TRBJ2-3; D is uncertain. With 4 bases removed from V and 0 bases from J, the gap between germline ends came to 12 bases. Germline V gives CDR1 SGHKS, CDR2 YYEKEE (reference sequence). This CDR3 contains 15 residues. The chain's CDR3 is CASSAWTGSTDTQYF. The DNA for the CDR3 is TGTGCCAGCAGCGCTTGGACGGGTAGCACAGATACGCAGTATTTT.

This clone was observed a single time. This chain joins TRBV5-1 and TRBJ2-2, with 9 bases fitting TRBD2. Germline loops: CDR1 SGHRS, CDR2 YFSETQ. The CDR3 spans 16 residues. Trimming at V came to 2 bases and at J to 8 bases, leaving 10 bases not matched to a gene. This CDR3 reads CASSLLGLAVSGELFF. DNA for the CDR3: TGCGCCAGCAGCTTATTGGGACTAGCTGTTTCTGGGGAGCTGTTTTTT.

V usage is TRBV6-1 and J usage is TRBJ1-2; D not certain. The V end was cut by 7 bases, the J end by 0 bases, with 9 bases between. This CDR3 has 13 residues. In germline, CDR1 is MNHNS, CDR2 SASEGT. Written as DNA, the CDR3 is TGTGCCAGCATTAGAACAGCTAACTATGGCTACACCTTC. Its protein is CASIRTANYGYTF.

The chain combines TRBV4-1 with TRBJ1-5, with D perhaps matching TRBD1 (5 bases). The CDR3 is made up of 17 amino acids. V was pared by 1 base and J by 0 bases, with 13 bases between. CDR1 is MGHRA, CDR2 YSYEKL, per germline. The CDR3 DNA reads TGCGCCAGCAGCCAAGGTGGAGGGGAACCTAGCAATCAGCCCCAGCATTTT. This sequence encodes CASSQGGGEPSNQPQHF.

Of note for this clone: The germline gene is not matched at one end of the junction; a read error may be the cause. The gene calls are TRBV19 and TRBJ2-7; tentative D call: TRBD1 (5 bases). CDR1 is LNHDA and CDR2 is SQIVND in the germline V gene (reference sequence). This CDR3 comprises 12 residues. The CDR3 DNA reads TGTGCCAGTAGTGTTACAGGCTACGAGCAGTGCTTC. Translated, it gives CASSVTGYEQCF.

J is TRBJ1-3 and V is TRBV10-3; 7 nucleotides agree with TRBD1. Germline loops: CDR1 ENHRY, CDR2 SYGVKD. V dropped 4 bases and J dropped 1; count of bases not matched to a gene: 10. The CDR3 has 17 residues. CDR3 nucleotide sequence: TGTGCCATCAGTGTGGTACAGGGGCAAACTTCTGGAAACACCATATATTTT. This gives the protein CAISVVQGQTSGNTIYF.

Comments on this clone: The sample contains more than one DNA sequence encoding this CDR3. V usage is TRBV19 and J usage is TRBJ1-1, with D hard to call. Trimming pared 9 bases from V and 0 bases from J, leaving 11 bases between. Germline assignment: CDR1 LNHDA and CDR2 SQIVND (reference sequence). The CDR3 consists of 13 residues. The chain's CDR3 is CASRGIMNTEAFF. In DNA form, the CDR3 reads TGTGCCAGCCGAGGGATTATGAACACTGAAGCTTTCTTT.

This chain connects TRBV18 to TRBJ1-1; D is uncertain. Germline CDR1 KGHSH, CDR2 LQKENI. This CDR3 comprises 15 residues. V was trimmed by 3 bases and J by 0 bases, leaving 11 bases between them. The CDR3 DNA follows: TGTGCCAGCTCACCCCCCCAGGTACTGAACACTGAAGCTTTCTTT. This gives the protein CASSPPQVLNTEAFF.

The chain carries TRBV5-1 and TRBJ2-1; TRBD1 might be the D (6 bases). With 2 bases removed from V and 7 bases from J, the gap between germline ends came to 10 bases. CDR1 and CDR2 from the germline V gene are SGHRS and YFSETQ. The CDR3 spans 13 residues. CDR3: CASSLFGQNEQFF. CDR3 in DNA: TGCGCCAGCAGCTTATTCGGACAGAATGAGCAGTTCTTC.